A single TCR beta chain is shown here with its context. Its antigen is currently not known. The sample holds no much larger clone one base away, and base qualities are not on file. This record belongs to a study of blood T cell repertoires in COVID-19 (dated by TCRdb to 2018 to 2020). In terms of the full investigation: Samples covering the acute and convalescent phases of COVID-19 were provided by collaborators in the United States, Italy and Spain. The prospective study material was composed of cDNA or gDNA derived from T cells, B-cell-depleted T cells, or PBMCs. The dataset comprised deeply sampled blood TCRbeta repertoires from subjects exposed to, actively infected with, or recovered from COVID-19. The repertoires were released in a freely available public database intended as a resource for research on the immune response to SARS-CoV-2. The samples were drawn from the first 160 participants of the ongoing ImmuneRACE study and from 1,200 or so subjects provided by 6 global collaborators. The sample metadata nearly always contained a de-identified subject ID, COVID-19 status, age in years and sex. Where available, HLA class I and class II types were obtained from metadata supplied by the sample provider rather than from assay-based typing.

The immunoSEQ Assay, a bias-controlled multiplex PCR, was used to amplify TCRbeta CDR3 regions from genomic DNA. For the original study's pipeline: Within the assay, amplification of reference gene primers was used to estimate how many nucleated cells each sample contained. Sequence reads were collapsed and filtered to measure the absolute abundance of every unique TCRbeta CDR3 rearrangement. For each sample, productive Simpson clonality was calculated as the square root of Simpson's diversity index across productive rearrangements. TCRdb obtained this table from immuneACCESS and retained in-frame rearrangements with V and J assigned. These tables miss some clones; where compared with another copy, unresolved V genes account for less than half of the shortfall, and the remainder is unexplained. V, J and clone size reflect that table, while D and trimming were determined from the DNA. Within this sample are nearly 65,000 clones, with about 88% of them counted one time only. The leading ten clones occupy 10% to 15% of the sample.

Whole blood was collected in K2EDTA tubes by collaborating institutions according to the institutions' own protocols. For TCRbeta analysis, collaborator samples were shipped as frozen whole blood, as isolated PBMCs, or as DNA extracted from either sample type. On the study overall, not on this receptor specifically: The amount of clinical and demographic metadata varied by source and participant and was provided uncurated.

This TCR derives from a human donor in a cohort sampled during active COVID-19. The sequenced sample was peripheral blood.

The CDR3 is CASSYGGLQGGYGYTF. The nucleotide sequence is TGTGCCAGCAGCTACGGAGGTCTACAGGGCGGCTATGGCTACACCTTC. In this chain, TRBV5-6 is recombined with TRBJ1-2; TRBD1 is a weak D gene call, 6 bases matching. The germline V gene encodes CDR1 SGHDT and CDR2 YYEEEE. The junction carries 19 bases between V and J, which are trimmed by 3 bases and 4 bases respectively. The CDR3 numbers 16 residues from cysteine through phenylalanine. Only CDR3 DNA is held: 48 bases, read in frame from base 1.